The 16 T cell receptor beta chains below come from one sample, sequenced in a study of shared clonotypes between healthy human individuals (TCRdb year 2020). The library was built by means of the immunoSEQ multiplex PCR assay. What TCRdb holds here is the immuneACCESS table cut down to in-frame rearrangements. Part of the clones is not present; checked against another copy, under half of the missing clones reflect an unresolved V gene, and the others are unexplained. Across this sample there are about 690,000 clones, with less than 95% seen only once. The ten largest account for around a third of the sample. Sequenced material: memory CD8+ T cells from PBMCs. Explained via the paper, the cell subset or site label denotes: CD45RO+ cells pooled with CCR7-negative TemRA cells. The receptors derive from a man between 18 and 35 years old in good health. Some clones in this sample may be carry-over from other donors' samples.

V gene TRBV5-1 combines with J gene TRBJ2-1, with 8 bases identical to TRBD2. Germline loops: CDR1 SGHRS, CDR2 YFSETQ. CDR3 length equals 15 residues. Trimming cost V 2 bases and J 5 bases; bases outside gene matches: 6. In DNA form, the CDR3 reads TGCGCCAGCAGCTTCGGACTAGCAAGGGACAATGAGCAGTTCTTC. This codes for CASSFGLARDNEQFF.

The genes are TRBV6-1 and TRBJ2-3; D is perhaps TRBD2 (6 bases). The CDR3 runs 15 residues. Germline values: CDR1 MNHNS, CDR2 SASEGT. V was cut by 4 bases and J by 1 base, with 12 bases left in between. The CDR3 DNA reads as TGTGCCAGCAGTGTGGAGGGGCTGGGCACAGATACGCAGTATTTT. Residues: CASSVEGLGTDTQYF.

CDR3 sequence reads: CASSLSLAVYEQYF. The CDR3 coding sequence is TGTGCCAGCAGCTTAAGTCTAGCGGTTTACGAGCAGTACTTC. V and J are TRBV7-2 and TRBJ2-7; the match to TRBD2 covers 7 bases. Trimming cost V 2 bases and J 4 bases; bases outside gene matches: 5. Germline V gene lookup returns CDR1 SGHTA and CDR2 FQGNSA. The CDR3 consists of 14 residues.

V usage is TRBV6-5 and J usage is TRBJ2-1; no definite D call. The ends were cut back, 4 bases at V and 5 bases at J, with 15 bases in the middle. The V gene's germline CDR1 is MNHEY and CDR2 SVGAGI. The CDR3 totals 15 residues. This CDR3 reads CASSSRYGGNNEQFF. CDR3 bases: TGTGCCAGCAGTTCAAGGTACGGTGGTAACAATGAGCAGTTCTTC.

This clone has only a few counts. The V gene is TRBV28, the J gene TRBJ1-1, with 8 bases matching TRBD1. With 4 bases clipped from V and 3 bases from J, the junction kept 10 bases outside the gene matches. The CDR3 totals 16 residues. Germline lookup yields CDR1 MDHEN and CDR2 SYDVKM. CDR3 sequence: CASSSLPTGGYTEAFF. The CDR3 bases are TGTGCCAGCAGTTCATTACCAACAGGGGGATACACTGAAGCTTTCTTT.

The gene calls are TRBV7-9 and TRBJ2-7; unclear D gene. Germline V gene lookup returns CDR1 SEHNR and CDR2 FQNEAQ (reference sequence). This CDR3 comprises 13 residues. V lost 5 bases and J 2 bases, leaving 10 bases between the germline ends. The CDR3 coding sequence is TGTGCCAGCAGCCCGGTGGGCCCCTACGAGCAGTACTTC. Amino acid sequence: CASSPVGPYEQYF. The full variable domain, its missing parts supplied by reference TRBV7-9 and TRBJ2-7, is DTGVSQNPRHKITKRGQNVTFRCDPISEHNRLYWYRQTLGQGPEFLTYFQNEAQLEKSRLLSDRFSAERPKGSFSTLEIQRTEQGDSAMYLCASSPVGPYEQYFGPGTRLTVT.

In this sample, this clone turned up once. The chain joins TRBV28 to TRBJ2-5; 14 bases line up with TRBD2. The CDR3 contains 17 residues. The germline V gene has CDR1 MDHEN and CDR2 SYDVKM. V lost 6 bases, J lost 5 bases, and 11 bases stayed unmatched. The CDR3: CASSPAPGLAGVETQYF. CDR3 bases: TGTGCCAGCAGCCCTGCCCCGGGACTAGCGGGAGTGGAGACCCAGTACTTC.

This chain joins TRBV11-2 and TRBJ2-1; 9 bases align to TRBD1. CDR1 and CDR2 from the germline V gene are SGHAT and FQNNGV. The ends lost 5 bases at V and 9 bases at J; junction bases unmatched: 11. The CDR3 runs to 15 residues. The chain's CDR3 is CASSLHPQGATEQFF. CDR3 nucleotide sequence: TGTGCCAGCAGCCTCCACCCACAGGGGGCCACTGAGCAGTTCTTC.

This rearrangement joins TRBV21-1 to TRBJ1-1. TRBV21-1 is listed as a pseudogene. The CDR3 spans 14 residues. CDR3 region: CASRAGRPNTEAFF. The DNA of the CDR3 is TGTGCCAGCAGGGCAGGACGGCCGAACACTGAAGCTTTCTTT.

This rearrangement joins TRBV2 to TRBJ2-7; D possibly uses TRBD1 or TRBD2 (5 bases each). V gave up 6 bases and J gave up 6 bases, with 21 bases separating them. CDR1 and CDR2 from the germline V gene are SNHLY and FYNNEI. The CDR3 length is 15 residues. The CDR3 DNA follows: TGTGCCAGCAGGGACTTGGGACCGATATCCCCCGAGCAGTACTTC. Its translation: CASRDLGPISPEQYF.

The chain carries TRBV15 and TRBJ2-7; tentatively, D is TRBD1 (6 bases). This CDR3 contains 15 residues. V was clipped by 5 bases and J by 0 bases, with 14 bases between them. CDR1 is LNHNV, CDR2 YYDKDF, per germline (reference sequence). CDR3 protein: CATSAETGSSYEQYF. The CDR3, as DNA: TGTGCCACCAGCGCTGAGACAGGAAGCTCCTACGAGCAGTACTTC.

The rearrangement joins TRBV11-2 to TRBJ2-3; D might be TRBD1 or TRBD2, each matching 6 bases. Per the germline V gene, CDR1 is SGHAT and CDR2 is FQNNGV. Trimming pared 1 base from V and 2 bases from J, leaving 19 bases between. The CDR3 runs to 18 residues. In DNA, the CDR3 is TGTGCCAGCAGCTTAGGCGGAGGGTGGGGGCGTGTCACAGATACGCAGTATTTT. As protein: CASSLGGGWGRVTDTQYF.

The chain combines TRBV7-3 with TRBJ2-1; D is possibly TRBD1 (6 bases). Looked up from germline, CDR1 is SGHTA and CDR2 is FQGTGA. The CDR3 extends over 13 amino acids. Trimming cost V 5 bases and J 8 bases, with 13 bases left between them. The CDR3 loop is CASSLPRGDEQFF. The CDR3 DNA reads as TGTGCCAGCAGCCTACCCAGGGGCGATGAGCAGTTCTTC.

The gene calls are TRBV5-4 and TRBJ2-4, with D perhaps TRBD2 (5 bases). Trimming shortened V by 1 base and J by 1 base, and 15 bases separated the two germline ends. From germline, CDR1 is SGHNT and CDR2 YYREEE (reference sequence). This CDR3 is built from 17 residues. This chain's CDR3 is CASSLLEDRLAKNIQYF. CDR3 nucleotide sequence: TGTGCCAGCAGCTTGTTGGAGGACCGGCTCGCCAAAAACATTCAGTACTTC.

The chain recombines TRBV5-6 with TRBJ1-1; D gene unclear. Per germline, CDR1 SGHDT and CDR2 YYEEEE. The CDR3 covers 13 residues. Trimming shortened V by 5 bases and J by 7 bases, and 15 bases separated the two germline ends. The CDR3 coding sequence is TGTGCCAGCAGACTCAAGTGGGGTTATGAAGCTTTCTTT. It codes for CASRLKWGYEAFF. Complete variable domain (other parts from reference TRBV5-6 and TRBJ1-1): DAGVTQSPTHLIKTRGQQVTLRCSPKSGHDTVSWYQQALGQGPQFIFQYYEEEERQRGNFPDRFSGHQFPNYSSELNVNALLLGDSALYLCASRLKWGYEAFFGQGTRLTVV.

CDR3 residues: CASTHPGLAGGDEETQYF. CDR3 bases: TGTGCCAGCACCCATCCGGGACTAGCGGGAGGAGATGAAGAGACCCAGTACTTC. The chain recombines TRBV7-9 with TRBJ2-5; 15 bases align to TRBD2. Trimming removed 7 bases from V and 3 bases from J; junction bases left unmatched: 12. Germline lookup yields CDR1 SEHNR and CDR2 FQNEAQ (reference sequence). The CDR3 contains 18 residues.